These 10 T cell receptor beta chains were all obtained from the same sample, sequenced in a study of cytotoxic CD8 clonotypes in ibrutinib-treated CLL. The assay was immunoSEQ multiplex PCR, and TCRdb's table has in-frame clones only and misses some. The data contain 250,000 to 350,000 clones, approximately 76% of them singletons. The sample was PBMCs, taken at disease progression, from a patient treated with ibrutinib. These receptors all come from a human donor with chronic lymphocytic leukemia.

The rearrangement links TRBV11-2 to TRBJ2-5, with 7 bases identical to TRBD1. The length of the CDR3 is 16 residues. The germline gives CDR1 SGHAT, CDR2 FQNNGV. J gave up 2 bases and V 4 bases, and 10 bases lay outside the gene matches. The CDR3: CASSSRRQGAQETQYF. The CDR3 DNA sequence: TGTGCCAGCAGCTCGCGACGACAGGGAGCACAAGAGACCCAGTACTTC.

The chain uses TRBV7-2 and TRBJ2-1, with 13 bases fitting TRBD2. The CDR3 is 13 amino acids. With 8 bases clipped from V and 7 bases from J, the junction kept 2 bases outside the gene matches. Germline V gene lookup returns CDR1 SGHTA and CDR2 FQGNSA. CDR3 bases: TGTGCCAGCGGGACTAGCGGGAATAATGAGCAGTTCTTC. Amino acid sequence: CASGTSGNNEQFF.

V is TRBV9 and J is TRBJ2-1; D uncertain. Trimming shortened V by 3 bases and J by 9 bases, and 10 bases separated the two germline ends. The germline V gene encodes CDR1 SGDLS and CDR2 YYNGEE. The CDR3 is made up of 12 amino acids. CDR3 protein: CASSADKREQFF. The CDR3 DNA follows: TGTGCCAGCAGCGCAGATAAGCGTGAGCAGTTCTTC.

This sequence joins TRBV18 and TRBJ1-6; weak D call: TRBD1 (5 bases). The CDR3 extends over 13 amino acids. V dropped 2 bases and J dropped 19 bases, with 18 bases sitting between them. The germline V gene has CDR1 KGHSH and CDR2 LQKENI. The CDR3 nucleotides are TGTGCCAGCTCACCATTAACGACAGCCGAAAAACACTTT. This encodes CASSPLTTAEKHF. Complete variable domain (other parts from reference TRBV18 and TRBJ1-6): NAGVMQNPRHLVRRRGQEARLRCSPMKGHSHVYWYRQLPEEGLKFMVYLQKENIIDESGMPKERFSAEFPKEGPSILRIQQVVRGDSAAYFCASSPLTTAEKHFGNGTRLTVT.

J is TRBJ2-5 and V is TRBV2; D is uncertain. The V gene lost 3 bases and the J gene lost 1 base, with 9 bases spanning the gap. Germline CDR1 is SNHLY and CDR2 is FYNNEI. CDR3 size: 14 residues. The CDR3: CASSEMLSQETQYF. CDR3 DNA: TGTGCCAGCAGTGAGATGCTGAGCCAAGAGACCCAGTACTTC.

The V call is TRBV10-3, the J call TRBJ2-1; perhaps TRBD1 as D (7 bases). Germline-derived CDR1 and CDR2 are ENHRY and SYGVKD. V lost 10 bases and J lost 8, with 15 bases in between. CDR3 length: 12 residues. The CDR3 region is CATFGGGDEQFF. DNA of the CDR3: TGTGCCACATTCGGAGGGGGCGATGAGCAGTTCTTC.

This rearrangement joins TRBV5-4 to TRBJ2-7; a possible D gene is TRBD1 (7 bases). The germline V gene has CDR1 SGHNT and CDR2 YYREEE (reference sequence). This CDR3 region has 16 residues. Trimming shortened V by 2 bases and J by 3 bases, and 18 bases separated the two germline ends. This CDR3 is CASSFGTAGLLYEQYF. CDR3 coding DNA: TGTGCCAGCAGCTTCGGGACAGCGGGTCTTCTCTACGAGCAGTACTTC.

The chain has TRBV5-1 and TRBJ2-3; D is unresolved. CDR1 is SGHRS, CDR2 YFSETQ, per germline. Trimming took off 4 bases at V and 1 base at J, with 7 bases between the two ends. The CDR3 spans 13 residues. The CDR3 DNA is TGCGCCAGCAGCCCCACAGGCACAGATACGCAGTATTTT. It codes for CASSPTGTDTQYF.

As to this clone: Other DNA sequences from this sample encode an identical CDR3 as well. The rearrangement links TRBV9 to TRBJ1-2; a possible D gene is TRBD1 (5 bases). The CDR3 spans 12 residues. With 0 bases removed from V and 5 bases from J, the gap between germline ends came to 5 bases. The germline V gene has CDR1 SGDLS and CDR2 YYNGEE. In DNA, the CDR3 is TGTGCCAGCAGCGTAGCAGGGTATGGCTACACCTTC. This sequence encodes CASSVAGYGYTF.

The gene calls are TRBV7-3 and TRBJ2-7, with TRBD2 identical over 11 bases. Looked up from germline, CDR1 is SGHTA and CDR2 is FQGTGA. V was clipped by 0 bases and J by 2 bases; unmatched bases: 9. The CDR3 runs to 18 residues. CDR3 sequence (DNA): TGTGCCAGCAGCTTAACAGGTCTGGCTAGCGGGGGGACCTACGAGCAGTACTTC. This encodes CASSLTGLASGGTYEQYF.